Listed below are T cell receptor beta chains from one sample, sequenced in a study of T cells in Graves' hyperthyroidism and ophthalmopathy. TCRdb redid the calling of the multiplex PCR reads with MiXCR, one entry per CDR3 protein. The table lists over 500,000 distinct CDR3 sequences, 15% to 20% of them singletons, with 29% in the top ten. The source material was blood. The receptor source for this set is a woman in her thirties with Graves' ophthalmopathy. Both conserved end residues are part of each CDR3. A D gene is named only where the DNA matches it firmly. Clone sizes are given selectively: once, few, many, or a class where the clone is expanded.

abundance,v_gene,len,j_gene,d_gene,CDR3aa,CDR3nt
-,TRBV5-8,15,TRBJ2-7,TRBD1,CASSSRTGGSYEQYF,TGTGCCAGCAGCTCTAGGACAGGGGGCTCCTACGAGCAGTACTTC
few,TRBV7-6,17,TRBJ2-3,TRBD2,CASSAVMSSGSRDTQYF,TGTGCCAGCAGCGCGGTCATGTCTAGCGGGAGTCGAGATACGCAGTATTTT
few,TRBV6-1,15,TRBJ2-7,-,CASSEKGGTAYEQYF,TGTGCCAGCAGTGAAAAAGGTGGGACGGCCTACGAGCAGTACTTC
-,TRBV10-3,13,TRBJ2-7,TRBD2,CAITGTSRGEQYF,TGTGCCATTACCGGGACTAGTAGAGGCGAGCAGTACTTC
many,TRBV7-2,14,TRBJ2-1,TRBD2,CASSSLAGRNEQFF,TGTGCCAGCAGCTCTTTAGCGGGACGCAATGAGCAGTTCTTC
few,TRBV24-1,14,TRBJ2-1,-,CATSETRFDNEQFF,TGTGCCACCTCTGAGACTAGATTTGACAATGAGCAGTTCTTC
few,TRBV28,16,TRBJ2-3,TRBD2,CASSPLAGGSTDTQYF,TGTGCCAGCAGTCCCCTAGCGGGCGGATCCACAGATACGCAGTATTTT
few,TRBV7-9,13,TRBJ1-5,-,CASSREGPGPQHF,TGTGCCAGCAGCCGAGAGGGCCCCGGGCCCCAGCATTTT
few,TRBV5-1,16,TRBJ1-6,-,CASSLASGRLGSPLHF,TGCGCCAGCAGCTTGGCCTCGGGACGGCTTGGCTCACCCCTCCACTTT
-,TRBV4-1,10,TRBJ1-4,-,CASGGEKLFF,TGCGCCAGCGGCGGTGAAAAACTGTTTTTT
few,TRBV7-2,15,TRBJ2-7,-,CASSLARGETYEQYF,TGTGCCAGCAGCTTAGCTCGCGGAGAGACCTACGAGCAGTACTTC
many,TRBV29-1,16,TRBJ2-5,TRBD2,CSVKTGTSGREETQYF,TGCAGCGTCAAAACCGGGACTAGCGGGAGGGAAGAGACCCAGTACTTC
few,TRBV15,14,TRBJ1-1,TRBD1,CATSRDQGGTEAFF,TGTGCCACCAGCAGAGATCAGGGGGGCACTGAAGCTTTCTTT
few,TRBV7-8,15,TRBJ1-1,TRBD1,CASSRVGQAVTEAFF,TGTGCCAGCAGTCGGGTGGGACAGGCGGTCACTGAAGCTTTCTTT
-,TRBV27,13,TRBJ1-1,TRBD1,CASRGQGRPEAFF,TGTGCCAGCAGAGGACAGGGGCGGCCTGAAGCTTTCTTT
-,TRBV19,16,TRBJ2-7,TRBD1,CASSAQDRGLSYEQYF,TGTGCCAGTAGTGCCCAGGACAGGGGGCTCTCCTACGAGCAGTACTTC
many,TRBV7-8,17,TRBJ2-1,-,CASSALERAYSYNEQFF,TGTGCCAGCAGCGCTCTAGAGCGGGCCTACTCCTACAATGAGCAGTTCTTC
many,TRBV20-1,13,TRBJ2-7,TRBD2,CSAVPGGHYEQYF,TGCAGTGCCGTGCCGGGAGGACACTACGAGCAGTACTTC
many,TRBV18,14,TRBJ1-5,-,CASSLGRNNQPQHF,TGTGCCAGCTCACTCGGACGGAACAATCAGCCCCAGCATTTT
many,TRBV6-1,12,TRBJ1-1,-,CASTSTGTEAFF,TGTGCCAGCACATCTACAGGCACTGAAGCTTTCTTT
many,TRBV30,12,TRBJ1-4,TRBD1,CAGQGRDEKLFF,TGTGCCGGACAGGGTAGGGATGAAAAACTGTTTTTT
few,TRBV4-1,15,TRBJ2-2,TRBD2,CASSQGLAGTGELFF,TGCGCCAGCAGCCAAGGACTAGCGGGAACCGGGGAGCTGTTTTTT
many,TRBV30,13,TRBJ2-1,-,CAWSARLPAGQFF,TGTGCCTGGAGCGCCCGGCTTCCCGCCGGGCAGTTCTTC
few,TRBV4-3,16,TRBJ2-2,-,CASSQVTSSNTGELFF,TGCGCCAGCAGCCAAGTCACTAGCAGTAACACCGGGGAGCTGTTTTTT
many,TRBV20-1,15,TRBJ2-7,-,CSASRPGPKSYEQYF,TGCAGTGCTAGCAGACCGGGACCGAAATCCTACGAGCAGTACTTC
few,TRBV4-1,14,TRBJ2-5,-,CASSQGSSSETQYF,TGCGCCAGCAGCCAAGGTAGTTCGTCAGAGACCCAGTACTTC
-,TRBV12-5,17,TRBJ2-1,TRBD2,CASARMGFASGNDEQFF,TGTGCTAGTGCCAGAATGGGCTTTGCTAGCGGGAACGATGAGCAGTTCTTC
-,TRBV5-6,15,TRBJ1-1,TRBD1,CASSSPGGRSTEAFF,TGTGCCAGCAGCTCCCCAGGGGGCCGGAGCACTGAAGCTTTCTTT
once,TRBV5-4,16,TRBJ2-7,TRBD1,CASSLRLGQGAREQYF,TGTGCCAGCAGCCTCAGGTTGGGACAGGGGGCGCGGGAGCAGTACTTC
many,TRBV6-1,16,TRBJ2-5,-,CASSDSRQSAQETQYF,TGTGCCAGCAGCGATAGCCGACAGTCAGCCCAAGAGACCCAGTACTTC
-,TRBV4-3,17,TRBJ1-2,-,CASSQEGRREDKYGYTF,TGCGCCAGCAGCCAAGAAGGCAGGAGGGAGGACAAGTATGGCTACACCTTC
-,TRBV7-9,16,TRBJ1-1,TRBD1,CASSFPRQGSGTEAFF,TGTGCCAGCAGCTTCCCTAGACAGGGAAGTGGAACTGAAGCTTTCTTT
many,TRBV28,16,TRBJ1-2,TRBD1,CASTTPGTGVDYGYTF,TGTGCCAGCACGACTCCCGGGACAGGGGTCGACTATGGCTACACCTTC
many,TRBV2,15,TRBJ2-7,-,CASTSQPGGYDEQYF,TGTGCCAGCACCTCCCAACCTGGAGGGTACGACGAGCAGTACTTC
many,TRBV28,17,TRBJ2-3,TRBD2,CASSLGGLAVNTDTQYF,TGTGCCAGCAGTTTAGGCGGACTAGCGGTTAACACAGATACGCAGTATTTT
few,TRBV7-9,17,TRBJ2-4,TRBD1,CASSLAGGFLAKNIQYF,TGTGCCAGCAGCTTGGCAGGGGGTTTCCTAGCCAAAAACATTCAGTACTTC
many,TRBV13,16,TRBJ1-6,TRBD1,CASSSRTGSYNSPLHF,TGTGCCAGCAGCAGCCGGACAGGCTCCTATAATTCACCCCTCCACTTT
-,TRBV5-1,15,TRBJ2-2,-,CASALGLAGAGELFF,TGCGCCAGCGCCCTTGGGCTAGCTGGGGCCGGGGAGCTGTTTTTT
-,TRBV12-3/TRBV12-4,15,TRBJ2-7,-,CASSPRAHRRDEQYF,TGTGCCAGCAGCCCGCGGGCCCACCGGCGGGACGAGCAGTACTTC
many,TRBV7-2,13,TRBJ2-1,-,CASSKGGESEQFF,TGTGCCAGCAGCAAAGGCGGGGAAAGTGAGCAGTTCTTC
many,TRBV4-3,15,TRBJ2-5,TRBD1,CASSQQGAPQETQYF,TGCGCCAGCAGCCAACAGGGGGCGCCCCAAGAGACCCAGTACTTC
-,TRBV7-9,14,TRBJ1-1,TRBD1,CASSFRGSNTEAFF,TGTGCCAGCAGCTTCAGGGGGTCGAACACTGAAGCTTTCTTT
many,TRBV5-1,15,TRBJ2-7,TRBD2,CASSLAGGGLREQYF,TGCGCCAGCAGCTTGGCGGGAGGTGGCCTACGCGAGCAGTACTTC
many,TRBV13,11,TRBJ1-2,-,CASSPVTGYTF,TGTGCCAGCAGCCCCGTTACGGGCTACACCTTC